These 4 T cell receptor beta chains were all obtained from the same sample, sequenced in a study of CD8 T cells in ankylosing spondylitis. Via MiXCR, TCRdb re-called the 5' RACE reads, giving one row per CDR3 protein. The data hold more than 150,000 distinct CDR3 sequences, with roughly 11% observed a single time. The sample taken for sequencing was blood, either unsorted or a sorted T cell fraction (not recorded which). The source is a male donor with ankylosing spondylitis or in good health (not recorded which).

The V and J genes are TRBV5-4 and TRBJ1-2; no clear D. Germline V gene lookup returns CDR1 SGHNT and CDR2 YYREEE (reference sequence). CDR3 length: 14 amino acids. Trimming pared 0 bases from V and 8 bases from J, leaving 14 bases between. DNA of the CDR3: TGTGCCAGCAGCTTGGCGGCAGTCCTCGGGGGCTACACCTTC. Encoded protein: CASSLAAVLGGYTF.

This clonotype was observed at least ten times. The chain links TRBV6-5 to TRBJ1-1; D may be TRBD1 (6 bases). The CDR3 is 14 residues long. Germline V CDR1 and CDR2: MNHEY, SVGAGI. V was shortened by 0 bases and J by 5 bases, with 10 bases between the two germline ends. The CDR3 is CASSYSTGATEAFF. In nucleotides, the CDR3 is TGTGCCAGCAGTTACTCGACGGGGGCGACTGAAGCTTTCTTT.

This clonotype was seen many times. The V gene is TRBV12-3 or TRBV12-4, the J gene TRBJ1-2; D unresolved. The V gene lost 5 bases and the J gene lost 0 bases, with 13 bases spanning the gap. This CDR3 contains 15 residues. The CDR3 DNA sequence: TGTGCCAGCAGTGGACGGAGTTATTCTAACTATGGCTACACCTTC. Translating gives CASSGRSYSNYGYTF.

V is TRBV27 and J is TRBJ2-1, with D unclear. This CDR3 is built from 17 residues. V gave up 2 bases and J gave up 6 bases, with 20 bases separating them. CDR1 is MNHEY, CDR2 SMNVEV, per germline (reference sequence). The CDR3 DNA reads as TGTGCCAGCAGTTTAGTTCTCCCCCTAGGATCAGGCAATGAGCAGTTCTTC. Protein sequence: CASSLVLPLGSGNEQFF.